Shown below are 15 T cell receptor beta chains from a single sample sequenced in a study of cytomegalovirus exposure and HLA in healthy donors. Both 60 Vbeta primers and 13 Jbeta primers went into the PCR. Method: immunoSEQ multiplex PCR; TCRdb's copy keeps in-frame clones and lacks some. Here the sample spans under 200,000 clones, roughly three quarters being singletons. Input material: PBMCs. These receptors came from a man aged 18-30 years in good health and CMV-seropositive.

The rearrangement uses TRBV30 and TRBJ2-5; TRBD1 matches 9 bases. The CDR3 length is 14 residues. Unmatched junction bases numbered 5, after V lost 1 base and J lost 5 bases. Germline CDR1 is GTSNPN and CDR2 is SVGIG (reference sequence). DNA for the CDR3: TGTGCCTGGAGTGCCGGGACAGGGAGGGAGACCCAGTACTTC. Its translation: CAWSAGTGRETQYF.

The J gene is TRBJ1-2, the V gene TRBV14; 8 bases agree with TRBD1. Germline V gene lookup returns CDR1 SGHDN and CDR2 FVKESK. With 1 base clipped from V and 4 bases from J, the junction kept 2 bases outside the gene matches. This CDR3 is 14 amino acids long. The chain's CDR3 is CASSQGTGPYGYTF. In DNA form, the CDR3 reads TGTGCCAGCAGCCAAGGGACAGGGCCCTATGGCTACACCTTC.

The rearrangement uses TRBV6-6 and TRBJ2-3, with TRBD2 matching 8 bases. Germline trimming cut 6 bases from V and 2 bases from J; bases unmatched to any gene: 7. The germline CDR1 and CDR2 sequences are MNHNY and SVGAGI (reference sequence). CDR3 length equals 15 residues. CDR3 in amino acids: CASRQLAELTDTQYF. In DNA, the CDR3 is TGTGCCAGCAGGCAACTAGCGGAGCTCACAGATACGCAGTATTTT.

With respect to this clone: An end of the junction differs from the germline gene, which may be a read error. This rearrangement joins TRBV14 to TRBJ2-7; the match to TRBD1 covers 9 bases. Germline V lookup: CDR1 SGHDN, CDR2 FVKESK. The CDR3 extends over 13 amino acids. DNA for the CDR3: TGTGCCAGCAGCCCCCAAGGGGACAGGGCCCCATTCTTC. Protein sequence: CASSPQGDRAPFF.

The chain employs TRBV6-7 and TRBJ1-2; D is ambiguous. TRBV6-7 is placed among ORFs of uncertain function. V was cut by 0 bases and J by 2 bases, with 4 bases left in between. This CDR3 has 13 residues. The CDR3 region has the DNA TGTGCCAGCAGTTACTCCCTCAACTATGGCTACACCTTC. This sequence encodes CASSYSLNYGYTF.

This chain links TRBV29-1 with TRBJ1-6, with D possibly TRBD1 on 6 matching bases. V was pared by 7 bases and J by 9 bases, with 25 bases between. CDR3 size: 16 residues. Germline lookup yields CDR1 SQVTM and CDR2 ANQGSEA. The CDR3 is CSATVGLGTFGSPLHF. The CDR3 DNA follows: TGCAGCGCCACCGTGGGTCTCGGGACATTCGGTTCACCCCTCCACTTT.

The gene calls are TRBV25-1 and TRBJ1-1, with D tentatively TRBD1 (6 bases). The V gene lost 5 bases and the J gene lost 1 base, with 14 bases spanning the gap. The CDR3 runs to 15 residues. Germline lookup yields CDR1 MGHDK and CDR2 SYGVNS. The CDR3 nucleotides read TGTGCCAGCAGTAGACCGGGACAATCGAACACTGAAGCTTTCTTT. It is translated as CASSRPGQSNTEAFF.

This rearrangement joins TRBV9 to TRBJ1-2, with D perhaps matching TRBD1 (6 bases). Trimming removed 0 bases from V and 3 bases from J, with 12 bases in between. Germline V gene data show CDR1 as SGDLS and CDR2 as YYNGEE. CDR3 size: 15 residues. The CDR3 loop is CASSVGAGAHYGYTF. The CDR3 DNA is TGTGCCAGCAGCGTAGGGGCAGGGGCCCACTATGGCTACACCTTC.

As DNA, the CDR3 is TGTGCCAGCAGCTTTACGTTTACAGGAGATGGTAAGCAGTACTTC. As protein: CASSFTFTGDGKQYF. The chain couples TRBV7-2 to TRBJ2-7, with a possible D match to TRBD1 (5 bases). CDR1 is SGHTA, CDR2 FQGNSA, per germline. Trimming stripped 3 bases from V and 8 bases from J, with 20 bases between. This CDR3 spans 15 amino acids.

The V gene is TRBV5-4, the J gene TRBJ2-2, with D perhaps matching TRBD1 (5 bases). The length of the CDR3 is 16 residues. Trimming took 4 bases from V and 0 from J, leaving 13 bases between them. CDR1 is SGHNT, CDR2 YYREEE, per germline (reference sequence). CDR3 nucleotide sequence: TGTGCCAGCAGCCAAGGTCCCAGGGCGAACACCGGGGAGCTGTTTTTT. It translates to CASSQGPRANTGELFF.

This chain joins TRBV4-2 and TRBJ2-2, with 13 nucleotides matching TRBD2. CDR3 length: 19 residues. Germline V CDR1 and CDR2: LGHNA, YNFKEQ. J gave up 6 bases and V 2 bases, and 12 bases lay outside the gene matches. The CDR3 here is CASSQLGLAGVSGAGELFF. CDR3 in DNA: TGTGCCAGCAGCCAACTAGGACTAGCGGGAGTATCCGGGGCCGGGGAGCTGTTTTTT.

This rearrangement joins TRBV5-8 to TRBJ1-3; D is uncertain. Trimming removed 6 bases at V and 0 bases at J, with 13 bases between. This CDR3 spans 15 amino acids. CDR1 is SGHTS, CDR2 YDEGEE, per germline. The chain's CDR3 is CASTLGPDSGNTIYF. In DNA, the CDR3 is TGTGCCAGCACCCTTGGGCCCGACTCTGGAAACACCATATATTTT.

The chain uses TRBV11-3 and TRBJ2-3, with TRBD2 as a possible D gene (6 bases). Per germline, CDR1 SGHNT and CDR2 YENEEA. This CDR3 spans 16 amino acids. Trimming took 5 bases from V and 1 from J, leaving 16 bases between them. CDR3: CASSHKPGLGTDTQYF. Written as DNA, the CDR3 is TGTGCCAGCAGCCATAAGCCGGGACTTGGCACAGATACGCAGTATTTT. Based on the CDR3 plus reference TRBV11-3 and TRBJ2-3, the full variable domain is EAGVVQSPRYKIIEKKQPVAFWCNPISGHNTLYWYLQNLGQGPELLIRYENEEAVDDSQLPKDRFSAERLKGVDSTLKIQPAELGDSAVYLCASSHKPGLGTDTQYFGPGTRLTVL.

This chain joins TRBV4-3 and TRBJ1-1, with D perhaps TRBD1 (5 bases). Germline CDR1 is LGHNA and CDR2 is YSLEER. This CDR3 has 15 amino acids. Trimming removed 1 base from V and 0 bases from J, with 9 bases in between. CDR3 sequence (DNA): TGCGCCAGCAGCCAAGTGGGAGGGGTGAACACTGAAGCTTTCTTT. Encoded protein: CASSQVGGVNTEAFF.

The CDR3 loop is CASSPWTGGDEKLFF. In DNA form, the CDR3 reads TGCGCCAGCAGCCCGTGGACAGGGGGTGATGAAAAACTGTTTTTT. The rearrangement links TRBV4-1 to TRBJ1-4; 10 bases agree with TRBD1. Germline trimming cut 4 bases from V and 6 bases from J; bases unmatched to any gene: 5. Germline V gives CDR1 MGHRA, CDR2 YSYEKL. CDR3 length equals 15 residues.